This record concerns one TCR beta chain sequence. Germline V gene data show CDR1 as SGHRS and CDR2 as YFSETQ. J gave up 0 bases and V 4 bases, and 6 bases lay outside the gene matches. The CDR3 consists of 16 residues. This sample was taken from a study of blood T cell repertoires in COVID-19. Measured with immunoSEQ multiplex PCR; TCRdb has only the in-frame clones, and not every one. The sample has 60,000 to 85,000 clones; 80% to 90% are singletons. The chain employs TRBV5-1 and TRBJ2-1, with TRBD2 matching over 8 bases. This clonotype was sampled from a middle-aged man with active COVID-19. Sequencing used peripheral blood. The CDR3 nucleotides read TGCGCCAGCAGCAAAGGCGGGGGGACCTCCTACAATGAGCAGTTCTTC. Its translation: CASSKGGGTSYNEQFF.